The rows below give T cell receptor beta chains drawn from one sample of a study of blood T cell repertoires in COVID-19. TCRdb keeps only in-frame clones here, not all; method: immunoSEQ multiplex PCR. This table has some 200,000 clones, 70% to 85% appearing once. The material sequenced was peripheral blood. These TCRs come from a human donor in a cohort sampled during active COVID-19. Both conserved end residues are part of each CDR3. Fields, in order: CDR3 DNA, CDR3 protein, J gene, V gene, clone size, D gene. The D gene is left open where the match is weak. Part of the rows lack a size; the others show once, few, many or a class for expanded clones.

DNA: TGTGCCAGCAGCTTAGAAGGACTAGGAGCCTACGAGCAGTACTTC; CDR3: CASSLEGLGAYEQYF; J: TRBJ2-7; V: TRBV7-2; size: NA; D: TRBD2
DNA: TGTGCCAGCAGGTCAGGGGGCGCCTCCTACGAGCAGTACTTC; CDR3: CASRSGGASYEQYF; J: TRBJ2-7; V: TRBV28; size: NA; D: TRBD1
DNA: TGTGCCAGTAGTGAACAGGGTGGCTATGGCTACACCTTC; CDR3: CASSEQGGYGYTF; J: TRBJ1-2; V: TRBV19; size: NA; D: NA
DNA: TGTGCCAGCAGCTTGGTCTGGTGGCTGCTCTCTGGAAACACCATATATTTT; CDR3: CASSLVWWLLSGNTIYF; J: TRBJ1-3; V: TRBV5-4; size: NA; D: NA
DNA: TGTGCCAGCAGTCCACCGGGACTCTACGAGCAGTACTTC; CDR3: CASSPPGLYEQYF; J: TRBJ2-7; V: TRBV6-5; size: NA; D: NA
DNA: TGTGCCAGCAGCCTTGAGACAGGGGGCTACGAGCAGTACTTC; CDR3: CASSLETGGYEQYF; J: TRBJ2-7; V: TRBV6-5; size: NA; D: TRBD1
DNA: TGTGCCAGCAGTGGATCACAGGGGAGAACAACTGAAGCTTTCTTT; CDR3: CASSGSQGRTTEAFF; J: TRBJ1-1; V: TRBV5-4; size: NA; D: TRBD1
DNA: TGCGCCATCAGGGGGGCTAGCTCCTACAATGAGCAGTTCTTC; CDR3: CAIRGASSYNEQFF; J: TRBJ2-1; V: TRBV10-2; size: NA; D: NA
DNA: TGTGCCAGCAGCTTGGGAGCTTGGGCCACAGATACGCAGTATTTT; CDR3: CASSLGAWATDTQYF; J: TRBJ2-3; V: TRBV5-8; size: hyperexpanded; D: NA
DNA: TGTGCCAGCAGTTTGTACTTATCAACTAATGAAAAACTGTTTTTT; CDR3: CASSLYLSTNEKLFF; J: TRBJ1-4; V: TRBV27; size: once; D: NA
DNA: TGTGCCACCAGCGGGCCGGGACTCCCCACAGATACGCAGTATTTT; CDR3: CATSGPGLPTDTQYF; J: TRBJ2-3; V: TRBV15; size: NA; D: NA
DNA: TGTGCCAGCAGTTACTCGAAACATTTTGAAGCTTTCTTT; CDR3: CASSYSKHFEAFF; J: TRBJ1-1; V: TRBV6-5; size: NA; D: NA
DNA: TGTGCCAGCAGTTTGACAGGGGAGACAGATACGCAGTATTTT; CDR3: CASSLTGETDTQYF; J: TRBJ2-3; V: TRBV28; size: NA; D: TRBD1
DNA: TGCGCCAGCAGCTTGGTGCCGGGGGTTGGAGTTAATTCACCCCTCCACTTT; CDR3: CASSLVPGVGVNSPLHF; J: TRBJ1-6; V: TRBV5-1; size: NA; D: NA
DNA: TGCGCCAGCAGCTTGGTGGCGGGAGGGCTCTACGAGCAGTACTTC; CDR3: CASSLVAGGLYEQYF; J: TRBJ2-7; V: TRBV5-1; size: NA; D: TRBD2
DNA: TGTGCCAGCAGCCCTGGACAGCTCTACGAGCAGTACTTC; CDR3: CASSPGQLYEQYF; J: TRBJ2-7; V: TRBV14; size: NA; D: NA
DNA: TGTGCCAGCAGCAAAGGGGGCCTCCTAGCCAAAAACATTCAGTACTTC; CDR3: CASSKGGLLAKNIQYF; J: TRBJ2-4; V: TRBV28; size: NA; D: TRBD1
DNA: TGTGCCAGCAGACCGGGACAGGGGCCCTATGAAGCTTTCTTT; CDR3: CASRPGQGPYEAFF; J: TRBJ1-1; V: TRBV2; size: NA; D: TRBD1
DNA: TGTGCCAGCAGTTTAAGGCTAGCGGGTAGTAAAGACGGTCGGTACGAGCAGTACTTC; CDR3: CASSLRLAGSKDGRYEQYF; J: TRBJ2-7; V: TRBV27; size: NA; D: TRBD2
DNA: TGTGCCAGCTCACCGTCTAGCGGGATTACGGATACGCAGTATTTT; CDR3: CASSPSSGITDTQYF; J: TRBJ2-3; V: TRBV18; size: NA; D: TRBD2
DNA: TGTGCCAGCAGCCAAGATACTTTGCGGGGGTATTACGAGCAGTACTTC; CDR3: CASSQDTLRGYYEQYF; J: TRBJ2-7; V: TRBV14; size: NA; D: TRBD2
DNA: TGCGCCAGCAGTGACCCCGGGAGTGAAGCTTTCTTT; CDR3: CASSDPGSEAFF; J: TRBJ1-1; V: TRBV10-1; size: NA; D: NA